A single sample gave rise to the 12 T cell receptor beta chains below, sequenced in a study of cytomegalovirus exposure and HLA in healthy donors. PCR primers comprised 60 Vbeta and 13 Jbeta primers. Method: immunoSEQ multiplex PCR; TCRdb's copy keeps in-frame clones and lacks some. The sample gives approximately 110,000 clones, 79% of which show up once; 2.5% to 3% is in the top ten. The sample taken for sequencing was PBMCs. The receptors shown here come from a woman aged 18-29 years in good health and CMV-seropositive.

This rearrangement joins TRBV28 to TRBJ1-5, with TRBD1 identical over 9 bases. Looked up from germline, CDR1 is MDHEN and CDR2 is SYDVKM. With V trimmed by 5 bases and J by 4 bases, 9 bases remained unmatched. This CDR3 contains 16 residues. The CDR3 DNA follows: TGTGCCAGCAGTGTATACAGGGGGCTTATGAATCAGCCCCAGCATTTT. This translates into CASSVYRGLMNQPQHF.

The chain combines TRBV7-9 with TRBJ2-3; TRBD2 agrees at 9 bases. The CDR3 length is 15 residues. CDR1 and CDR2 (germline): SEHNR, FQNEAQ (reference sequence). J gave up 3 bases and V 5 bases, and 6 bases lay outside the gene matches. The CDR3 DNA reads TGTGCCAGCAGCGGGATAGCGGGAGCAACAGATACGCAGTATTTT. It yields the protein CASSGIAGATDTQYF.

The rearrangement links TRBV18 to TRBJ2-5; unclear D gene. Germline CDR1 KGHSH, CDR2 LQKENI. This CDR3 has 14 amino acids. V shed 3 bases and J shed 0 bases, with 8 bases lying between them. The CDR3 spells CASSPGVYQETQYF. CDR3 in DNA: TGTGCCAGCTCACCCGGAGTGTACCAAGAGACCCAGTACTTC.

V is TRBV15 and J is TRBJ1-5; 8 positions agree with TRBD1. The V gene end was trimmed by 5 bases and the J gene end by 4 bases; junction bases not matched to a gene: 7. The CDR3 runs to 15 residues. CDR1 is LNHNV and CDR2 is YYDKDF in the germline V gene (reference sequence). The CDR3 is CATSHRGKANQPQHF. DNA for the CDR3: TGTGCCACCAGCCACAGGGGGAAGGCGAATCAGCCCCAGCATTTT.

The sample holds a few counts of this clone. The chain uses TRBV11-3 and TRBJ2-1, with 11 bases fitting TRBD2. The CDR3 runs 14 residues. After removal of 5 bases from V and 8 bases from J, the junction contained 5 bases not matched to a gene. The germline V gene encodes CDR1 SGHNT and CDR2 YENEEA. CDR3 sequence: CASSLGLAAHEQFF. In nucleotides, the CDR3 is TGTGCCAGCAGCCTGGGACTAGCGGCGCATGAGCAGTTCTTC.

J is TRBJ2-5 and V is TRBV9, with D possibly matching TRBD2 (5 bases). The V gene's germline CDR1 is SGDLS and CDR2 YYNGEE. Between the trimmed V and J ends, which lost 4 bases and 5 bases, there was a span of 15 bases. CDR3 length equals 14 residues. The CDR3, as DNA: TGTGCCAGCAGCCCCCAGCTTAGAGGGGAGACCCAGTACTTC. Protein product: CASSPQLRGETQYF.

J is TRBJ2-1 and V is TRBV7-9; 7 bases map to TRBD2. The V segment lost 1 base and the J segment 6 bases; nucleotides outside the gene matches: 6. Germline V lookup: CDR1 SEHNR, CDR2 FQNEAQ (reference sequence). The CDR3 consists of 15 residues. DNA of the CDR3: TGTGCCAGCAGCTTAGGCCTGGGAGGGAGCAATGAGCAGTTCTTC. Translation: CASSLGLGGSNEQFF.

This clone was seen a few times. The chain has TRBV5-1 and TRBJ2-7; 7 nucleotides agree with TRBD1. Losses at the gene ends were 0 bases for V and 4 bases for J; bases not matched to a gene: 4. This CDR3 is 14 amino acids long. The V gene's germline CDR1 is SGHRS and CDR2 YFSETQ. CDR3 protein: CASSLGTGYYEQYF. In DNA form, the CDR3 reads TGCGCCAGCAGCTTGGGGACAGGCTATTACGAGCAGTACTTC.

This chain connects TRBV7-2 to TRBJ2-5; D not resolved. Trimming removed 3 bases from V and 2 bases from J, with 7 bases in between. The CDR3 sequence is 13 residues long. CDR1 and CDR2 from the germline V gene are SGHTA and FQGNSA. CDR3 amino acids: CASSLGLQETQYF. The CDR3, as DNA: TGTGCCAGCAGCTTGGGCCTACAAGAGACCCAGTACTTC.

This chain joins TRBV6-1 and TRBJ2-1; 9 bases are a match to TRBD2. Per the germline V gene, CDR1 is MNHNS and CDR2 is SASEGT. J was trimmed by 4 bases and V by 2 bases; bases with no gene match: 6. This CDR3 has 16 residues. CDR3 coding DNA: TGTGCCAGCAGTGAACTAGCGGGAACCAATTACAATGAGCAGTTCTTC. This gives the protein CASSELAGTNYNEQFF.

The chain has TRBV20-1 and TRBJ1-1, with D perhaps matching TRBD1 (5 bases). V was clipped by 3 bases and J by 7 bases, with 9 bases between them. The CDR3 is made up of 11 amino acids. Germline assignment: CDR1 DFQATT and CDR2 SNEGSKA (reference sequence). The CDR3, as DNA: TGCAGTGCTAGCGGGGGTTTTGAAGCTTTCTTT. Protein sequence: CSASGGFEAFF.

The chain recombines TRBV5-1 with TRBJ1-4; TRBD1 aligns across 7 bases. Germline V gene data show CDR1 as SGHRS and CDR2 as YFSETQ. Germline trimming cut 4 bases from V and 3 bases from J; bases unmatched to any gene: 6. The CDR3 is 15 amino acids. This chain's CDR3 is CASSTDRAANEKLFF. CDR3 nucleotides: TGCGCCAGCAGCACCGACAGGGCCGCTAATGAAAAACTGTTTTTT. Drawing the rest from reference TRBV5-1 and TRBJ1-4, the complete variable domain is KAGVTQTPRYLIKTRGQQVTLSCSPISGHRSVSWYQQTPGQGLQFLFEYFSETQRNKGNFPGRFSGRQFSNSRSEMNVSTLELGDSALYLCASSTDRAANEKLFFGSGTQLSVL.